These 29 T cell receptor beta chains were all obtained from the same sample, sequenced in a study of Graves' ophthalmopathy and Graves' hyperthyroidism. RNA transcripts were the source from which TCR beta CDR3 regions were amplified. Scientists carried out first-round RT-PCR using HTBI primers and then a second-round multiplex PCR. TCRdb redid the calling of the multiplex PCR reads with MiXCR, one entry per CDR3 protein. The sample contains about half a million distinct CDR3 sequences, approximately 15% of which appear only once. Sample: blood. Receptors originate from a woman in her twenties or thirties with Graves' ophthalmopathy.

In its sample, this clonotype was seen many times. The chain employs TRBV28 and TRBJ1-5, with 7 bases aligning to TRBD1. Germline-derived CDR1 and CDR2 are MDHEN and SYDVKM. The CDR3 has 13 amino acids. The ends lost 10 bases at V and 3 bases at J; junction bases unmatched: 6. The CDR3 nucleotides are TGTGCCATTCTCGGACAGGCCAATCAGCCCCAGCATTTT. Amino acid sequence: CAILGQANQPQHF. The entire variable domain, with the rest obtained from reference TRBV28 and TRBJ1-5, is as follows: DVKVTQSSRYLVKRTGEKVFLECVQDMDHENMFWYRQDPGLGLRLIYFSYDVKMKEKGDIPEGYSVSREKKERFSLILESASTNQTSMYLCAILGQANQPQHFGDGTRLSIL.

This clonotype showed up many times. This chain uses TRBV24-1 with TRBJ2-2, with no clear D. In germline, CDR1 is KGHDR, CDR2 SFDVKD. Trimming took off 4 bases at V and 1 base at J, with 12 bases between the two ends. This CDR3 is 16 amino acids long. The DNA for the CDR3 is TGTGCCACCAGTGAAAGTTGGGATGTGAACACCGGGGAGCTGTTTTTT. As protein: CATSESWDVNTGELFF.

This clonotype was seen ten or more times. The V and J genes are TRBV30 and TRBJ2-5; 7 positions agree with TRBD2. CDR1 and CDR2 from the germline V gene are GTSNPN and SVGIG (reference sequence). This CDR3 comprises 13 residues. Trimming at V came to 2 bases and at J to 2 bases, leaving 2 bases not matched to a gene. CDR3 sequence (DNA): TGTGCCTGGAGTTGGACTAGGCAAGAGACCCAGTACTTC. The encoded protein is CAWSWTRQETQYF.

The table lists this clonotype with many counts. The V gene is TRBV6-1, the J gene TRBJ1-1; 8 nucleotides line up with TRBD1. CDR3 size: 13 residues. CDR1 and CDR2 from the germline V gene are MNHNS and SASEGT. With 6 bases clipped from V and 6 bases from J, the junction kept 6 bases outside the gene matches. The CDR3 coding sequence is TGTGCCAGCAGGACGGACAGGGCGGCTGAAGCTTTCTTT. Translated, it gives CASRTDRAAEAFF.

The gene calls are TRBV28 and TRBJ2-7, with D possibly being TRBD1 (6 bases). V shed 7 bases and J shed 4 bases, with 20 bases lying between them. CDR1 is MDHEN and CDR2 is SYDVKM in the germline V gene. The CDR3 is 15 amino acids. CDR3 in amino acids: CASIGRAGATYEQYF. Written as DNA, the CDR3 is TGTGCCAGCATAGGGCGGGCAGGGGCGACATACGAGCAGTACTTC.

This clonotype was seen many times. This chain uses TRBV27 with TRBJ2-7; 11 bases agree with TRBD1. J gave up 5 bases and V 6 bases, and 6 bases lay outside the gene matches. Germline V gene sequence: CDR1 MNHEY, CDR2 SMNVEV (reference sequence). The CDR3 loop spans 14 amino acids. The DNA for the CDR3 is TGTGCCAGCAGGCTCGGGACAGGGGGAGACGAGCAGTACTTC. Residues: CASRLGTGGDEQYF.

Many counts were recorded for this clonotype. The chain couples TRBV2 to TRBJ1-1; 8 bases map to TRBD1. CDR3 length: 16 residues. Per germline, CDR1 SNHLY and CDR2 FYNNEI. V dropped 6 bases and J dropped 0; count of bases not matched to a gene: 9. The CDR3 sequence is CASSADRVVMNTEAFF. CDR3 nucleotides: TGTGCCAGCAGCGCGGACAGGGTAGTAATGAACACTGAAGCTTTCTTT.

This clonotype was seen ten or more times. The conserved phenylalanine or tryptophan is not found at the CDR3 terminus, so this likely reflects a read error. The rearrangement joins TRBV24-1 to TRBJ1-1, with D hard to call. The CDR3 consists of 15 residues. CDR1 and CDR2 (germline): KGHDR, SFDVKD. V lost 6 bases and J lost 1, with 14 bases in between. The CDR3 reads CATSLFRQKNTEAFL. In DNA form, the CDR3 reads TGTGCCACCAGTCTTTTTAGGCAAAAGAACACTGAAGCTTTCCTT.

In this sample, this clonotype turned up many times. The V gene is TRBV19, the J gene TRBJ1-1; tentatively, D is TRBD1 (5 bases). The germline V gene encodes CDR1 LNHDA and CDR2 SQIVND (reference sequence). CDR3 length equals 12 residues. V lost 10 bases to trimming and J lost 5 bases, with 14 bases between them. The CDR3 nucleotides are TGTGCCATCTCGATTGGGGGTACTGAAGCTTTCTTT. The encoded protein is CAISIGGTEAFF.

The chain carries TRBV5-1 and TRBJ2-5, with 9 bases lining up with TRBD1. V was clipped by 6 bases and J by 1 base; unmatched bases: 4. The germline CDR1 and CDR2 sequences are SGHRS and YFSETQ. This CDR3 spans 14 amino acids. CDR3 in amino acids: CASKRDRAQETQYF. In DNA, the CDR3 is TGCGCCAGCAAACGGGACAGGGCCCAAGAGACCCAGTACTTC.

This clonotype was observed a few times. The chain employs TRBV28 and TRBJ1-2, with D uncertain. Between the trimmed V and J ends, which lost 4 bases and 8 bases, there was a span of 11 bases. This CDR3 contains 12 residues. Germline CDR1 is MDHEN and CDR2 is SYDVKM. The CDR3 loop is CASSSGPEGYTF. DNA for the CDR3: TGTGCCAGCAGTTCGGGTCCTGAAGGCTACACCTTC.

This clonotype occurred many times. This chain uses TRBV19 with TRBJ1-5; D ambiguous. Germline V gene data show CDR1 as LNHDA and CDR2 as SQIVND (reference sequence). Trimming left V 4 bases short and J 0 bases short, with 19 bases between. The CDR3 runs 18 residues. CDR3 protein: CASSTAVTHDYSNQPQHF. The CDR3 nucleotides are TGTGCCAGTAGTACCGCGGTAACACACGACTATAGCAATCAGCCCCAGCATTTT. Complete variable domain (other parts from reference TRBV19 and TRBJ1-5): DGGITQSPKYLFRKEGQNVTLSCEQNLNHDAMYWYRQDPGQGLRLIYYSQIVNDFQKGDIAEGYSVSREKKESFPLTVTSAQKNPTAFYLCASSTAVTHDYSNQPQHFGDGTRLSIL.

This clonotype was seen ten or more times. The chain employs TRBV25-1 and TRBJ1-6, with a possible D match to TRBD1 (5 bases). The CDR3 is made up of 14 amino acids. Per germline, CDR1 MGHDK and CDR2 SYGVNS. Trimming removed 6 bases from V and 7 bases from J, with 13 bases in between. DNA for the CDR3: TGTGCCAGCAGCGGGGGGGTAAGGAATTCACCCCTCCACTTT. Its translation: CASSGGVRNSPLHF.

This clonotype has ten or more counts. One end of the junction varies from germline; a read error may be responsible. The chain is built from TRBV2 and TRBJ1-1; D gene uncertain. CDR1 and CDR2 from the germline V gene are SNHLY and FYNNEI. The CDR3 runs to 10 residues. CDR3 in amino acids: CASSEAGLKF. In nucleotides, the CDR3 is TGTGCCAGCAGTGAAGCGGGTCTCAAGTTT.

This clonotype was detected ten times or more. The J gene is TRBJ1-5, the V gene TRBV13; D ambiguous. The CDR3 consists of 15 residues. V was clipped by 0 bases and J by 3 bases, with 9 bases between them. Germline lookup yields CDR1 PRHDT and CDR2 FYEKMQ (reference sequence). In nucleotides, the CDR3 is TGTGCCAGCAGCTTAGGCGGGCCAGTCAATCAGCCCCAGCATTTT. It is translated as CASSLGGPVNQPQHF.

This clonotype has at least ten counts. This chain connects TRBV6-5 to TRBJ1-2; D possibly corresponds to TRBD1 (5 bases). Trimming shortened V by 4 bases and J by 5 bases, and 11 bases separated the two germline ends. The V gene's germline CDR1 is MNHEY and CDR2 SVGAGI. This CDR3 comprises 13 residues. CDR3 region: CASSSPKGYGYTF. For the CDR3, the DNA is TGTGCCAGCAGTTCCCCAAAGGGGTATGGCTACACCTTC.

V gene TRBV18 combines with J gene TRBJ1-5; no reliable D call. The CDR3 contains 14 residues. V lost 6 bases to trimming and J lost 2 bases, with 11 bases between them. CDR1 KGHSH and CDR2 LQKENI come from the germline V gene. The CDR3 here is CASSPNGRNQPQHF. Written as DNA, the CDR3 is TGTGCCAGCTCTCCAAATGGGCGCAATCAGCCCCAGCATTTT.

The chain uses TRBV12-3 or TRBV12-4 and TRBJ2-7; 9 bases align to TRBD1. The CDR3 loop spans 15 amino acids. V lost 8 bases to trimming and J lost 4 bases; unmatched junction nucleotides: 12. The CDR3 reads CASSSPGQGLYEQYF. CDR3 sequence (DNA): TGTGCCAGCTCATCTCCGGGACAGGGTTTGTACGAGCAGTACTTC.

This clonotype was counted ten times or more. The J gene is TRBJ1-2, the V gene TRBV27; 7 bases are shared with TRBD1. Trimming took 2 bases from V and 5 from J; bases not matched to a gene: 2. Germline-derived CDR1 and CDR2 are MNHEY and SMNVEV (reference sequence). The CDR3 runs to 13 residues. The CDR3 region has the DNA TGTGCCAGCAGTTTAGACAGGGAATATGGCTACACCTTC. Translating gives CASSLDREYGYTF.

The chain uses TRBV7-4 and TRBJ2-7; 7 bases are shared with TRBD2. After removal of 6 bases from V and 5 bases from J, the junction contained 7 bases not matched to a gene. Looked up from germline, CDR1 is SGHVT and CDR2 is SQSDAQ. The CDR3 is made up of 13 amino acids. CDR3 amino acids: CASRTPSGNEQYF. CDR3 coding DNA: TGTGCCAGCAGAACCCCAAGCGGGAACGAGCAGTACTTC.

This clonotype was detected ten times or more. This CDR3 is CASSPAWTGWNQPQHF. The CDR3, as DNA: TGTGCCAGCAGCCCCGCGTGGACAGGGTGGAATCAGCCCCAGCATTTT. The gene calls are TRBV6-5 and TRBJ1-5; TRBD1 matches 8 bases. Germline V lookup: CDR1 MNHEY, CDR2 SVGAGI. The CDR3 consists of 16 residues. J lost 4 bases, V lost 6 bases, and 11 bases had no gene match.

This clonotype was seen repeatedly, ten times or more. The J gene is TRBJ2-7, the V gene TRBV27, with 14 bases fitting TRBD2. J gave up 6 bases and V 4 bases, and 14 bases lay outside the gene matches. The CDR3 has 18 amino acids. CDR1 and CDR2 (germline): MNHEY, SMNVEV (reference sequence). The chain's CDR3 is CASSSRLAGGPSKGEQYF. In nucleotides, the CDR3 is TGTGCCAGCAGTTCCCGACTAGCGGGAGGGCCCTCCAAAGGCGAGCAGTACTTC.

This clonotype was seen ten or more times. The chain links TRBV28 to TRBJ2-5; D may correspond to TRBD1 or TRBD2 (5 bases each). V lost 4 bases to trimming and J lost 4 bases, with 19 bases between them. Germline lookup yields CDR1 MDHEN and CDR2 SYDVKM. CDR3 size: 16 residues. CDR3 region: CASSSLRGQGRETQYF. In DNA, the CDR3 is TGTGCCAGCAGTTCCCTCAGAGGGCAGGGTCGAGAGACCCAGTACTTC.

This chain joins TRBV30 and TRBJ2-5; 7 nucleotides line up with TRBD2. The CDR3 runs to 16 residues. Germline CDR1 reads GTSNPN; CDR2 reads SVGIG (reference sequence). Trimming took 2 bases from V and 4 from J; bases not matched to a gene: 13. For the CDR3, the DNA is TGTGCCTGGAGTACAGCGGGCGGGGGAATACTAGAGACCCAGTACTTC. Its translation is CAWSTAGGGILETQYF.

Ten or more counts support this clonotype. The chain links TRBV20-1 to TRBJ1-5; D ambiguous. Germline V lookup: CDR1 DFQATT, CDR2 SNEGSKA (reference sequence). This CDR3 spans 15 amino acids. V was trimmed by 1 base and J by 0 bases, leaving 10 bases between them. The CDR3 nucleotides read TGCAGTGCTAGAGGACGGGAGATTAGCAATCAGCCCCAGCATTTT. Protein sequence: CSARGREISNQPQHF.

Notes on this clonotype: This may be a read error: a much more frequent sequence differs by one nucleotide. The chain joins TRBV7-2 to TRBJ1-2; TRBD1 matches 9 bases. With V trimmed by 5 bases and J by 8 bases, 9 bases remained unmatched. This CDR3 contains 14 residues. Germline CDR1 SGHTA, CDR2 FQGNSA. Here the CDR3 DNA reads TGTACCAGCAGCATACCGGGACAGGGAGTCGGCTACACCTTC. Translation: CTSSIPGQGVGYTF.

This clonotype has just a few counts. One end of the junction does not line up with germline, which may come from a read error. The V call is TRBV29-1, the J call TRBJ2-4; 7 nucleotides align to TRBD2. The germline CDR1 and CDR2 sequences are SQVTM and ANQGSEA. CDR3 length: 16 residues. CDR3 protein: CSVEEGGRVAKNIKYF. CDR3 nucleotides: TGCAGCGTTGAAGAGGGGGGGAGGGTAGCCAAAAACATTAAGTACTTC. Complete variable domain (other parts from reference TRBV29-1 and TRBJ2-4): SAVISQKPSRDICQRGTSLTIQCQVDSQVTMMFWYRQQPGQSLTLIATANQGSEATYESGFVIDKFPISRPNLTFSTLTVSNMSPEDSSIYLCSVEEGGRVAKNIKYFGAGTRLSVL.

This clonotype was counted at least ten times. CDR3 sequence: CASSQDPGELFF. In nucleotides, the CDR3 is TGTGCCAGCAGCCAAGACCCCGGGGAGCTGTTTTTT. The genes are TRBV3-1 and TRBJ2-2; D is uncertain. Germline V CDR1 and CDR2: LGHDT, YNNKEL (reference sequence). The V end lost 0 bases, the J end lost 6 bases, and 2 bases lay between the germline ends. This CDR3 has 12 amino acids.

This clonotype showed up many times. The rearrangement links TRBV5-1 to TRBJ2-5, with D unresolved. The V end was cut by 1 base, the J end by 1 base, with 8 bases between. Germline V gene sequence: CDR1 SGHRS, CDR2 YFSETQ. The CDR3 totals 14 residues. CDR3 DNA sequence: TGCGCCAGCAGCTTGTTTAGCAGCCAAGAGACCCAGTACTTC. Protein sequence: CASSLFSSQETQYF.